One T cell receptor (beta chain) is described in this entry. The antigen it binds to is not known. The sample holds no much larger clone one base away, and base qualities are not on file. This specimen belongs to a study of T cell responses to AZD1222 COVID-19 vaccine (dated by TCRdb to the early 2020s). In the study overall: TCR sequencing was performed for approximately 240 trial participants, of whom some 200 were given two doses of AZD1222 and some 25 were given two doses of MenACWY control vaccine. Trial participants were enrolled by age into 18-55, 56-69 and 70-plus year subgroups, with roughly 160, 29 and 62 TCR-sequenced participants respectively. Results the study describes overall, beyond this receptor: In the small 56-69-year group, the increase in depth fell short of significance, most likely because of low power. CD4 TCRs associated with the vaccine covered the entire spike protein, and the dominant responses were in regions 160-218 and 743-854. Most participants were white British and females outnumbered males, and the authors suggested that clonal diversity may have been underestimated. Because no samples from the day 14 peak response were available, repertoires could be characterized only after the peak T cell response. Conclusions about previously exposed vaccinees were limited because only six AZD1222 recipients were SARS-CoV-2 seropositive at baseline. A significant rise in spike-specific TCR breadth and depth was observed after two AZD1222 doses relative to day 0 and relative to MenACWY recipients. Reportedly, close to half of the unique spike-specific TCRs recognized epitopes lying outside the regions that are mutated in the B.1.351 and B.1.1.7 variants.

The CDR3 regions of human TCRbeta chains were subjected to immunosequencing. In the source study's methods: TCRs in the repertoires were compared against a reference library of SARS-CoV-2-specific TCRs that had been generated with the MIRA antigen-specificity platform. Breadth was defined as the fraction of unique TCRs that were SARS-CoV-2-associated, and depth was defined as the fraction of total T cells that were SARS-CoV-2-associated. Each spike-specific TCR was assigned to its reactive spike region and to a CD4 or CD8 class using the MIRA data. Log10-transformed breadth and depth values were compared by one-way ANOVA with Sidak's multiple comparisons tests. Imported from immuneACCESS, the table was reduced by TCRdb to in-frame sequences with V and J called. These copies leave out some clones; in studies compared against another copy, an unresolved V gene accounts for under half, and the cause of the remainder is not known. The D gene and trimming were derived from the DNA, and the V and J assignments and clone size from that table. The sample has about 140,000 clones on record, 90% to 95% of them singletons. Around 3.5% of the sample belongs to the ten largest clones.

What this sample's time point label stands for: about 28 days (+/-7) after the second vaccine dose. AZD1222 recipients with second doses at about 4 weeks or about 12 weeks were pooled, because spike-specific TCR depth and breadth did not differ between schedules. Vaccinee samples came from UK trials COV001 and COV002, including a single-blind randomized controlled phase 2/3 trial of AZD1222 (ChAdOx1 nCoV-19) in healthy adults. Trial participant PBMC samples were collected at day 0 and day 28 after the second dose for TCRbeta chain sequencing. The TCR sequence derives from an adult who received the AZD1222 COVID-19 vaccine. This specimen was peripheral blood, taken 28 days after the second AZD1222 dose.

The CDR3 sequence is CAISENRGYGYTF. DNA sequence: TGTGCCATCAGTGAAAACAGGGGCTATGGCTACACCTTC. Recombination connected TRBV10-3 to TRBJ1-2; 7 of the junction bases match TRBD1. V is trimmed back by 3 bases and J by 4 bases, and the junction contains 2 bases that no gene match accounts for. The germline V gene yields ENHRY for CDR1 and SYGVKD for CDR2. Taken from cysteine to phenylalanine, the CDR3 has 13 residues. Only the CDR3 part of the read is kept: 39 bases, read in frame from the first base.